The next 18 T cell receptor beta chains were all read from a single sample in a study of blood T cell repertoires in COVID-19 (dated by TCRdb to about 2020). Receptor libraries were prepared by the immunoSEQ multiplex PCR assay. TCRdb took this table from immuneACCESS and kept in-frame rearrangements with V and J called. Such tables lack part of the clones; where checked against another copy, unresolved V genes explain under half of the gap, and the rest is unexplained. The sample data list 300,000 to 400,000 clones, and more than 75% of these were observed just once. In total, the top ten clones hold less than 3.5% of the sample. The sequenced sample was peripheral blood. These receptors came from a human donor in a cohort sampled during active COVID-19.

This sequence joins TRBV7-2 and TRBJ2-7; 8 bases are a match to TRBD1. This CDR3 has 12 amino acids. In germline, CDR1 is SGHTA, CDR2 FQGNSA. The V segment lost 2 bases and the J segment 11 bases; nucleotides outside the gene matches: 5. The CDR3 loop is CASSLSQGAKYF. Here the CDR3 DNA reads TGTGCCAGCAGCTTATCGCAGGGGGCGAAGTACTTC.

This sequence joins TRBV6-6 and TRBJ1-5; D is possibly TRBD1 (5 bases). V was clipped by 8 bases and J by 7 bases, with 12 bases between them. The CDR3 has 12 residues. The V gene's germline CDR1 is MNHNY and CDR2 SVGAGI (reference sequence). CDR3 in amino acids: CASGLQGQPQHF. The CDR3 DNA reads as TGTGCCAGCGGCCTTCAGGGACAGCCCCAGCATTTT.

The rearrangement joins TRBV30 to TRBJ1-5, with D unresolved. The CDR3 covers 13 residues. Trimming pared 3 bases from V and 6 bases from J, leaving 12 bases between. Germline V gene data show CDR1 as GTSNPN and CDR2 as SVGIG (reference sequence). Here the CDR3 reads CAWRVGLSQPQHF. CDR3 DNA sequence: TGTGCCTGGAGGGTAGGACTCTCTCAGCCCCAGCATTTT.

The V and J genes are TRBV7-8 and TRBJ2-3, with 12 bases fitting TRBD2. The CDR3 is 15 residues long. Per the germline V gene, CDR1 is SGHVS and CDR2 is FQNEAQ. Trimming cost V 5 bases and J 5 bases; bases outside gene matches: 5. The CDR3 DNA reads as TGTGCCAGCAGCGGAACTAGCGGGAGGATAGATACGCAGTATTTT. Its protein product is CASSGTSGRIDTQYF.

The rearrangement links TRBV5-1 to TRBJ2-2, with D possibly matching TRBD2 (6 bases). The CDR3 spans 16 residues. V was cut by 0 bases and J by 6 bases, with 15 bases left in between. Germline V gene data show CDR1 as SGHRS and CDR2 as YFSETQ. The CDR3 DNA follows: TGCGCCAGCAGCTTGGCCGGGGGTGAGGTGTCCGGGGAGCTGTTTTTT. This encodes CASSLAGGEVSGELFF.

This clone was found once. In DNA, the CDR3 is TGCGCCAGCAGCTCCTTCGGATTTGAGACTGCGGATGCCGAGCAGTACTTC. Translation: CASSSFGFETADAEQYF. This chain links TRBV4-1 with TRBJ2-7; D gene unclear. Trimming removed 5 bases from V and 6 bases from J, with 26 bases in between. The CDR3 spans 17 residues. Germline CDR1 is MGHRA and CDR2 is YSYEKL.

The chain couples TRBV28 to TRBJ1-2; 9 bases fit TRBD1. The V gene end was trimmed by 6 bases and the J gene end by 3 bases; junction bases not matched to a gene: 20. This CDR3 is 19 amino acids long. Germline V lookup: CDR1 MDHEN, CDR2 SYDVKM. CDR3 loop: CASRTQFATGGALDYGYTF. CDR3 DNA sequence: TGTGCCAGCAGGACGCAATTTGCTACAGGGGGCGCGCTGGACTATGGCTACACCTTC.

This clone was observed a few times. V gene TRBV2 combines with J gene TRBJ2-6; a possible D gene is TRBD2 (5 bases). Trimming removed 7 bases from V and 1 base from J, with 14 bases in between. CDR1 is SNHLY and CDR2 is FYNNEI in the germline V gene. The CDR3 sequence is 16 residues long. The CDR3 sequence is CASTPRRRSGANVLTF. The CDR3 DNA follows: TGTGCCAGCACCCCACGGCGGAGGTCTGGGGCCAACGTCCTGACTTTC.

With respect to this clone: One junction end does not reproduce the germline sequence, and a read error may be involved. The V call is TRBV2, the J call TRBJ2-7; 11 bases agree with TRBD2. Germline V gene data show CDR1 as SNHLY and CDR2 as FYNNEI. This CDR3 is 13 amino acids long. The CDR3 DNA is TGTGCCAGCCGATTTTTGGGACTAGCGGTATTTTCTTGG. This gives the protein CASRFLGLAVFSW.

V and J are TRBV25-1 and TRBJ1-4; 10 bases match TRBD1. Germline CDR1 MGHDK, CDR2 SYGVNS. Losses at the gene ends were 5 bases for V and 8 bases for J; bases not matched to a gene: 17. CDR3 length: 18 residues. CDR3 in DNA: TGTGCCAGCAGTAACCCGGGACAGGGGAGGATGGAGGACGAAAAACTGTTTTTT. Residues: CASSNPGQGRMEDEKLFF.

The chain joins TRBV27 to TRBJ2-1, with D unclear. Trimming took 2 bases from V and 6 from J, leaving 14 bases between them. Germline loops: CDR1 MNHEY, CDR2 SMNVEV (reference sequence). The CDR3 is 15 residues long. The DNA of the CDR3 is TGTGCCAGCAGTTTAGTTGCGGCGCTACCCAATGAGCAGTTCTTC. Its translation is CASSLVAALPNEQFF.

The chain carries TRBV3-1 (or the pseudogene TRBV3-2) and TRBJ2-4; 10 bases align to TRBD2. Germline CDR1 and CDR2: LGHDT and YNNKEL (reference sequence). The CDR3 has 17 amino acids. V lost 5 bases, J lost 6 bases, and 13 bases stayed unmatched. For the CDR3, the DNA is TGTGCCAGCAGCGACACCAGCGGGAGGGCCGGATTAAACATTCAGTACTTC. Translated: CASSDTSGRAGLNIQYF.

As DNA, the CDR3 is TGTGCCAGCGGGGGCTTGAGGAATAATTCACCCCTCCACTTT. This sequence encodes CASGGLRNNSPLHF. J is TRBJ1-6 and V is TRBV2; perhaps TRBD1 as D (6 bases). Trimming left V 8 bases short and J 5 bases short, with 13 bases between. Germline lookup yields CDR1 SNHLY and CDR2 FYNNEI. CDR3 length: 14 amino acids.

CDR3 sequence: CASSAPVAGGGETQYF. The CDR3, as DNA: TGTGCCAGCAGTGCCCCAGTAGCGGGAGGGGGAGAGACCCAGTACTTC. The chain is built from TRBV28 and TRBJ2-5; 11 nucleotides line up with TRBD2. Unmatched junction bases numbered 9, after V lost 5 bases and J lost 4 bases. Germline CDR1 is MDHEN and CDR2 is SYDVKM. The CDR3 totals 16 residues.

CDR3 nucleotides: TGTGCCAGCAGTGTGGTAGCGGGGGGGACCCAGTACTTC. Its protein product is CASSVVAGGTQYF. The chain uses TRBV2 and TRBJ2-5, with 10 bases fitting TRBD2. The CDR3 sequence is 13 residues long. Germline CDR1 is SNHLY and CDR2 is FYNNEI. With 4 bases clipped from V and 7 bases from J, the junction kept 3 bases outside the gene matches. Full variable domain (missing parts from reference TRBV2 and TRBJ2-5): EPEVTQTPSHQVTQMGQEVILRCVPISNHLYFYWYRQILGQKVEFLVSFYNNEISEKSEIFDDQFSVERPDGSNFTLKIRSTKLEDSAMYFCASSVVAGGTQYFGPGTRLLVL.

V gene TRBV15 combines with J gene TRBJ2-3; maybe TRBD2 (6 bases). The CDR3 has 16 residues. Trimming cost V 1 base and J 1 base, with 12 bases left between them. Germline CDR1 and CDR2: LNHNV and YYDKDF (reference sequence). The CDR3 protein is CATSRGESSGTDTQYF. The CDR3, as DNA: TGTGCCACCAGCAGAGGGGAGTCTAGCGGCACAGATACGCAGTATTTT.

This chain's CDR3 is CASRLAGKETQYF. For the CDR3, the DNA is TGTGCCAGCAGACTAGCGGGAAAAGAGACCCAGTACTTC. The chain carries TRBV6-5 and TRBJ2-5; 10 bases match TRBD2. The V gene end was trimmed by 6 bases and the J gene end by 3 bases; junction bases not matched to a gene: 1. The CDR3 is 13 amino acids. Germline loops: CDR1 MNHEY, CDR2 SVGAGI.

In the case of this clone: Other DNA sequences in this sample translate to the same CDR3. V gene TRBV11-2 combines with J gene TRBJ2-1, with D tentatively TRBD1 (5 bases). Per the germline V gene, CDR1 is SGHAT and CDR2 is FQNNGV. The V and J ends lost 0 bases and 7 bases respectively, with 7 bases between them. The CDR3 runs to 13 residues. The CDR3 region is CASSLDRDNEQFF. CDR3 DNA: TGTGCCAGCAGCTTAGACAGGGATAATGAGCAGTTCTTC.